The rows below give T cell receptor beta chains drawn from one sample of a study of CD39 and CD103 CD8 tumor-infiltrating T cells. Generated by immunoSEQ multiplex PCR, the TCRdb table keeps only in-frame clones and is missing some. The sample yields 6,000 to 8,500 clones, around three fifths seen once. Sequencing used CD8+ T cells sorted from blood. These receptors were obtained from a human donor with head and neck squamous cell carcinoma. The CDR3 runs from the conserved cysteine through the conserved F or W.

j_gene: TRBJ2-3
len: 17
v_gene: TRBV7-2
CDR3aa: CASSLGTSGGAADTQYF

j_gene: TRBJ2-5
len: 13
v_gene: TRBV27
CDR3aa: CASSLYQQETQYF

j_gene: TRBJ2-5
len: 16
v_gene: TRBV6-1
CDR3aa: CASSEWEQGVQETQYF

j_gene: TRBJ1-5
len: 14
v_gene: TRBV9
CDR3aa: CASSPPESNQPQHF

j_gene: TRBJ1-3
len: 15
v_gene: TRBV4-3
CDR3aa: CASSQGSDPGNTIYF

j_gene: TRBJ1-1
len: 17
v_gene: TRBV28
CDR3aa: CASSDLGTGALGTEAFF

j_gene: TRBJ2-7
len: 11
v_gene: TRBV29-1
CDR3aa: CSVPGIHEQYF

j_gene: TRBJ2-5
len: 16
v_gene: TRBV28
CDR3aa: CASSLLTSGGGETQYF

j_gene: TRBJ1-2
len: 14
v_gene: TRBV18
CDR3aa: CASSPPQAHYGYTF

j_gene: TRBJ2-5
len: 16
v_gene: TRBV5-1
CDR3aa: CASGEGLGPYQETQYF

j_gene: TRBJ2-7
len: 11
v_gene: TRBV13
CDR3aa: CASSTLGEQYF